The source of this TCR beta chain is a study of cytomegalovirus exposure and HLA in healthy donors. Regarding the study as a whole: Certain indistinguishable V segments, among them TRBV6-2 and TRBV6-3, were excluded. Follow-up analysis found HLA locus-dependent TCR association rates, highest for DRB1 and lowest for HLA-C.

This clone showed up just once. Its specificity is unknown. PCR amplification relied on 60 Vbeta primers (plus 13 Jbeta primers). Assay used: immunoSEQ multiplex PCR; TCRdb lists only in-frame clones, some missing. The sample has 100,000 to 150,000 clones; roughly 80% are singletons. V was clipped by 3 bases and J by 8 bases; unmatched bases: 5. CDR3 size: 14 residues. Germline V CDR1 and CDR2: MNHEY, SMNVEV (reference sequence). The source of this sequence is a woman between 55 and 75 years old in good health and CMV-seronegative. V is TRBV27 and J is TRBJ2-1; TRBD2 aligns across 9 bases. Sequenced material: PBMCs. This CDR3 is CASSFQSGRYEQFF. CDR3 DNA sequence: TGTGCCAGCAGTTTCCAAAGCGGGAGGTATGAGCAGTTCTTC.